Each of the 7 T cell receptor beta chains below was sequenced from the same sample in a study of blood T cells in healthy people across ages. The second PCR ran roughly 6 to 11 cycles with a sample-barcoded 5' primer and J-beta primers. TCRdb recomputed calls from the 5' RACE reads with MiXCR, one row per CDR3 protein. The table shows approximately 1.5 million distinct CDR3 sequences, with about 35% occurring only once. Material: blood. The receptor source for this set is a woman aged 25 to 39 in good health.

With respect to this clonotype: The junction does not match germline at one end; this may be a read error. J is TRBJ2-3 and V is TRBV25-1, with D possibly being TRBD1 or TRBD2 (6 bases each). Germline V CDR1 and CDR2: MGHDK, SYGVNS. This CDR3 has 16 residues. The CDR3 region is CASGELSGANTDTQYF. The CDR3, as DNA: TGTGCCAGCGGTGAACTGTCGGGGGCTAACACAGATACGCAGTATTTT.

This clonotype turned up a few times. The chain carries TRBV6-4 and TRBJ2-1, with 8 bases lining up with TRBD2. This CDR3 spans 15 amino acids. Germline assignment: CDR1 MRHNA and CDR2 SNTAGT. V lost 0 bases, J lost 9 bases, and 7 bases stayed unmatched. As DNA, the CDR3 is TGTGCCAGCAGTGACTCCATGACTAGCGACACTGAGCAGTTCTTC. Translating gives CASSDSMTSDTEQFF.

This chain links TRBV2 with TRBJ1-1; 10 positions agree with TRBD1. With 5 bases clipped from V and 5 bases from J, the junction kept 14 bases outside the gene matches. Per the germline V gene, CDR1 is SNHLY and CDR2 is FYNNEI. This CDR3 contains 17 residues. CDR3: CASSTGTGDGARTEAFF. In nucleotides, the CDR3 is TGTGCCAGCAGTACCGGGACAGGGGATGGAGCCAGGACTGAAGCTTTCTTT.

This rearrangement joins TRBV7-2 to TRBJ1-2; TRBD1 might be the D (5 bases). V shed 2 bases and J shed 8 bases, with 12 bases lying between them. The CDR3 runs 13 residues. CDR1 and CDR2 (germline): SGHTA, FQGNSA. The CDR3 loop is CASSLLGGRGYTF. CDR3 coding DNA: TGTGCCAGCAGCTTATTGGGGGGTAGAGGCTACACCTTC.

The CDR3 here is CASSPGGHIQETQYF. The DNA for the CDR3 is TGCGCCAGCAGCCCGGGGGGACACATACAAGAGACCCAGTACTTC. V and J are TRBV5-1 and TRBJ2-5; possible D gene TRBD2, 7 bases. The V gene's germline CDR1 is SGHRS and CDR2 YFSETQ. Trimming removed 4 bases from V and 2 bases from J, with 15 bases in between. This CDR3 is built from 15 residues.

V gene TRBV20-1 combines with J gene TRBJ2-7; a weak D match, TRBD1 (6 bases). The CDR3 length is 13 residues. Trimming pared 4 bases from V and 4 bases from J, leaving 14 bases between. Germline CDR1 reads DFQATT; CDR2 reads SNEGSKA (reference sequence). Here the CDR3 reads CSANPTGWYEQYF. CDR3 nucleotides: TGCAGTGCTAACCCAACAGGGTGGTACGAGCAGTACTTC.

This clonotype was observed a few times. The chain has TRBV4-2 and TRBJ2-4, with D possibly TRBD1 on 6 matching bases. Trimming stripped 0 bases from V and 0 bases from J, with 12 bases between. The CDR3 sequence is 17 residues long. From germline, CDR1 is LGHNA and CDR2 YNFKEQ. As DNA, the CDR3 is TGTGCCAGCAGCCAAGATTTACAGGGCCTAGCCAAAAACATTCAGTACTTC. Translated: CASSQDLQGLAKNIQYF.